This T cell receptor (beta chain) was observed in a study of tumor-infiltrating lymphocytes in primary liver carcinoma. Of note for this clonotype: Its antigen remains unknown. A junction boundary mismatches the germline segment, possibly from a read error.

From about 20-30 mg of unsorted bulk tissue, DNA and RNA were co-extracted together. Patients had primary liver carcinoma treated by surgical resection. Chronic HBV infection affected patients, none of whom had received treatment. Total RNA amounting to approximately 460 ng was the source from which TCR beta cDNA was made with a constant-region primer. Modified slightly, ARM-PCR produced TCR beta libraries over three nested multiplex PCR rounds. Two initial PCR rounds of around 9 cycles each paired TRBV1-TRBV30 forward primers with a C-beta reverse primer. TCRdb reanalysed the multiplex PCR reads using MiXCR and keeps one entry per CDR3 protein. The sample shows more than 75,000 distinct CDR3 sequences, about three quarters of them seen only once. Study-wide findings and caveats: Merely about 8-25% of top clones occurred in all five tumor regions. Among the pair types, tumor region pairs showed more overlap than tumor-adjacent and tumor-blood pairs.

CDR1 and CDR2 (germline): DFQATT, SNEGSKA (reference sequence). The CDR3 totals 13 residues. The chain couples TRBV20-1 to TRBJ2-7; the D gene is possibly TRBD1 (6 bases). This TCR derives from a man aged 35 to 55 with primary liver carcinoma and hepatitis B virus infection. The specimen sequenced was liver tumor tissue from sampling region 1. The subset was: tumor region T1, superior pole. The chain's CDR3 is CSALRDNTCEQYF. The CDR3 coding sequence is TGCAGTGCCTTAAGGGACAACACCTGCGAGCAATACTTC.